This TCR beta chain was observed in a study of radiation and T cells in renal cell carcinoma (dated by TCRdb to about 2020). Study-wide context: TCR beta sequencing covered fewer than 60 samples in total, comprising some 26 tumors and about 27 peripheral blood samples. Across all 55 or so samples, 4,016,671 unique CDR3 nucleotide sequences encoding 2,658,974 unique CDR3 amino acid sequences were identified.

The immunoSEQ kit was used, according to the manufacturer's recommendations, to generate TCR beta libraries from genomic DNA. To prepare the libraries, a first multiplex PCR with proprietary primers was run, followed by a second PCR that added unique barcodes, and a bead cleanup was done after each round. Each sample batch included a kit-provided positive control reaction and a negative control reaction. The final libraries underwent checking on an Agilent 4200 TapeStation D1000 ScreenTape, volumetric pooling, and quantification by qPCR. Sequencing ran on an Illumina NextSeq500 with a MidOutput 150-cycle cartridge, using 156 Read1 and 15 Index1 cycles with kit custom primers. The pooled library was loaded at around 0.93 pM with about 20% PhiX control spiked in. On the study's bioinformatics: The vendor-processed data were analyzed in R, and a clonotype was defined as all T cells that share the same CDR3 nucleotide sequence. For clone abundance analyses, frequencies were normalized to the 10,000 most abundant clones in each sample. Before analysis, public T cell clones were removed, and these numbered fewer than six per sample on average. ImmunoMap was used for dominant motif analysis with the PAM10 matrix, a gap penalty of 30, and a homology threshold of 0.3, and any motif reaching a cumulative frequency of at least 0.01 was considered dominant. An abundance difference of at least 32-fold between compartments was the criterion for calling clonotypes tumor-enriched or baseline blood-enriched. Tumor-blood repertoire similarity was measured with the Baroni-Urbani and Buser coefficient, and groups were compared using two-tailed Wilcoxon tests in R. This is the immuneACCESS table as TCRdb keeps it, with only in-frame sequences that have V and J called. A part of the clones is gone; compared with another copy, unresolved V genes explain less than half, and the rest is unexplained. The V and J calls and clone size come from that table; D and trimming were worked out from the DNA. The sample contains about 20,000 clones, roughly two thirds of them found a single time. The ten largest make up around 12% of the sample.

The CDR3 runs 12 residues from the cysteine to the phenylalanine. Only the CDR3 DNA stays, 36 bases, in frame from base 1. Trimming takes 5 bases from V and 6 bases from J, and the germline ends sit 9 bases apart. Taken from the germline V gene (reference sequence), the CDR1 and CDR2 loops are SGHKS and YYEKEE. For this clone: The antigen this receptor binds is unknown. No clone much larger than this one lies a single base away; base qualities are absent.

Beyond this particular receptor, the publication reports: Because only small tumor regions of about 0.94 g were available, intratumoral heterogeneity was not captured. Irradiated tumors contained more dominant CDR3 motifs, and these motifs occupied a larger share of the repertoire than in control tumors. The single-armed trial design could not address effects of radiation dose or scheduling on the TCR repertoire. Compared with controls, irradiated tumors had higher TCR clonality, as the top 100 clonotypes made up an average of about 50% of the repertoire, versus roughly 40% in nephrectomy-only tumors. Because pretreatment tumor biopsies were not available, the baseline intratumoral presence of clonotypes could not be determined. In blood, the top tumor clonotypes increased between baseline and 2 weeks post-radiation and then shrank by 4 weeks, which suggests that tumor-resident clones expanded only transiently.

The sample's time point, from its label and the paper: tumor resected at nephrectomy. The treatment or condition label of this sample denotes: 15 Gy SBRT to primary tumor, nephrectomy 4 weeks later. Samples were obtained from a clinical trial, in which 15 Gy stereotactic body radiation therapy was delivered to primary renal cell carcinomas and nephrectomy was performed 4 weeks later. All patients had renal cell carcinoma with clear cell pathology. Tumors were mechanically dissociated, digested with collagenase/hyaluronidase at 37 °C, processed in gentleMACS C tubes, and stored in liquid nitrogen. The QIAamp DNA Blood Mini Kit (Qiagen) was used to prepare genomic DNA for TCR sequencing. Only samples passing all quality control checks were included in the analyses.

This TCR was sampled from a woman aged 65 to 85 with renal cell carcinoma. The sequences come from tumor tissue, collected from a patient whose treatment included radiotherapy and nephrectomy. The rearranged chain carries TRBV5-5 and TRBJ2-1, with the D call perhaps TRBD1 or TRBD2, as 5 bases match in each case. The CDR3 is CASSRDLNEQFF. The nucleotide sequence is TGTGCCAGCAGTCGGGACCTCAATGAGCAGTTCTTC.